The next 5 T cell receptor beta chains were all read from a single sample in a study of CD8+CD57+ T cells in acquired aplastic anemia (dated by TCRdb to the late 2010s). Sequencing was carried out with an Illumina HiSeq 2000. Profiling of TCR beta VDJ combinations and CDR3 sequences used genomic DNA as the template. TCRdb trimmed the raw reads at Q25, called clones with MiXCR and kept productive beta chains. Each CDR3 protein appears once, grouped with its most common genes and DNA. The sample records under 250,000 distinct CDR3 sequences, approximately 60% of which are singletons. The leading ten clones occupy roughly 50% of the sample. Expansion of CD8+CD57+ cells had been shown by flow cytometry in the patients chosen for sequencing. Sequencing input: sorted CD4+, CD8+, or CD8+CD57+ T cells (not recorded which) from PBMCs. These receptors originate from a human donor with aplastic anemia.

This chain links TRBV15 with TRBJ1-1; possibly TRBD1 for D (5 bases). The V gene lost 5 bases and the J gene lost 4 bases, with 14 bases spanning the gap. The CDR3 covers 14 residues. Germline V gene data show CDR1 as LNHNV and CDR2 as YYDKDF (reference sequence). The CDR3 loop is CATSGGWGSTEAFF. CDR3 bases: TGTGCCACCAGCGGGGGGTGGGGGTCCACTGAAGCTTTCTTT.

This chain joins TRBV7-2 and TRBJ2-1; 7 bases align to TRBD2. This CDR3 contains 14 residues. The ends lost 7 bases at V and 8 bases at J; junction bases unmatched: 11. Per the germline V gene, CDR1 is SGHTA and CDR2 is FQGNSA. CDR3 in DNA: TGTGCCAGCACCAAAGCGGGGATCTGGGATGAGCAGTTCTTC. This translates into CASTKAGIWDEQFF.

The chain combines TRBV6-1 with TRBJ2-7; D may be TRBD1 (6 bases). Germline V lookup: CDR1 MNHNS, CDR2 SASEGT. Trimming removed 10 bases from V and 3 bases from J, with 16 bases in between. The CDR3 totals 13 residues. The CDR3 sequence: CAIPGTPFYEQYF. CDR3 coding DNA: TGTGCCATCCCCGGGACACCCTTCTACGAGCAGTACTTC.

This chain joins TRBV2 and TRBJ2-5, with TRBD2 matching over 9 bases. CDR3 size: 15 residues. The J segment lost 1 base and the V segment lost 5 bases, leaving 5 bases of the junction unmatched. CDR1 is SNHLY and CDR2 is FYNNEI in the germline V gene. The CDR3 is CASSSARGGQETQYF. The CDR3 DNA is TGTGCCAGCAGTTCGGCGCGGGGGGGCCAAGAGACCCAGTACTTC.

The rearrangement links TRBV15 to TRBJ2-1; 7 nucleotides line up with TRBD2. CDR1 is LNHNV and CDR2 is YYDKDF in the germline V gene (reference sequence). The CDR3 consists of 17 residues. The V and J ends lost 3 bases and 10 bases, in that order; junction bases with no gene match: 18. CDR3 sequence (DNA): TGTGCCACCAGCAGCCATGCTCTAGCGGAGGGGCCAGAGGAGCAGTTCTTC. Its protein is CATSSHALAEGPEEQFF.